These T cell receptor beta chains were read from a single sample in a study of T-cell reconstitution after alpha-beta-depleted transplantation in children. TCRdb ran MiXCR on the PCR reads and lists one entry per CDR3 protein. The sample lists around 340,000 distinct CDR3 sequences; more than 10% were seen once. Sequenced material: PBMCs, taken from the stem cell graft. The receptors were gathered from a human donor who donated a stem cell graft to a child with Fanconi anemia. CDR3s include the opening cysteine and the closing phenylalanine or tryptophan. D genes are given only for firm matches. Clone size is stated in some rows and not others, as once, few, many or a class when expanded.

>NA|many|TRBJ1-1|TRBV6-1
TGTGCCAGCAGTGAAGCGTTGCAGGGGCTGAACACTGAAGCTTTCTTT
CASSEALQGLNTEAFF
>TRBD1|few|TRBJ1-1|TRBV12-3/TRBV12-4
TGTGCCAGCAGTGCCCCGGGACAGCGGGGGGACACTGAAGCTTTCTTT
CASSAPGQRGDTEAFF
>NA|few|TRBJ2-7|TRBV2
TGTGCCAGCAGTGAATGGGCAGGGAGCTCCTACGAGCAGTACTTC
CASSEWAGSSYEQYF
>TRBD1|many|TRBJ1-4|TRBV20-1
TGCAGTGCTAGAGGGGACAGAAAAGAAAAACTGTTTTTT
CSARGDRKEKLFF
>TRBD2|few|TRBJ2-1|TRBV12-3/TRBV12-4
TGTGCCAGTAGGGCCGGACTAGCAGTGGATGAGCAGTTCTTC
CASRAGLAVDEQFF
>NA|NA|TRBJ2-1|TRBV4-3
TGCGCCAGCAGCCGGAAGATCGGTGGGGCAGGCTCCTACAATGAGCAGTTCTTC
CASSRKIGGAGSYNEQFF
>NA|many|TRBJ1-5|TRBV7-2
TGTGCCAGCAGCTTAGAACGGGTGGCGCAGCCCCAGCATTTT
CASSLERVAQPQHF
>TRBD1|few|TRBJ2-3|TRBV4-3
TGCGCCAGCAGCCAAGATTGGACAGGGGGCACAGATACGCAGTATTTT
CASSQDWTGGTDTQYF
>NA|few|TRBJ1-5|TRBV5-4
TGTGCCAGCAGCCCTGGGGCAGGCATACATCAGCCCCAGCATTTT
CASSPGAGIHQPQHF
>TRBD1|few|TRBJ2-1|TRBV9
TGTGCCAGCAGCTCCCGACAGGGCCCCTACAATGAGCAGTTCTTC
CASSSRQGPYNEQFF
>TRBD1|few|TRBJ1-6|TRBV7-6
TGTGCCAGCAGCTATACAGGGGCACCCCTCCACTTT
CASSYTGAPLHF
>NA|many|TRBJ2-7|TRBV12-3/TRBV12-4
TGTGCCAGCAGTTTTTTCCCGCAGGAATACGAGCAGTACTTC
CASSFFPQEYEQYF
>TRBD1|NA|TRBJ2-5|TRBV12-3/TRBV12-4
TGTGCCAGCAGTATAAGGGACAGGGGACCACAAGAGACCCAGTACTTC
CASSIRDRGPQETQYF
>NA|NA|TRBJ1-1|TRBV7-9
TGTGCCAGCAGCTTAGGCCTGCCGGGTGAAGCTTTCTTT
CASSLGLPGEAFF
>NA|few|TRBJ2-1|TRBV7-6
TGTGCCAGCAGCCCCGGACCAAGCAATGAGCAGTTCTTC
CASSPGPSNEQFF
>TRBD1|NA|TRBJ1-5|TRBV20-1
TGCAGTGCTAGAGTCGGGCAGGGGGCTTCTCAGCCCCAGCATTTT
CSARVGQGASQPQHF
>NA|many|TRBJ1-5|TRBV4-1
TGCGCCAGCAGCCATGTAAGGGATGGTCAGCCCCAGCATTTT
CASSHVRDGQPQHF
>NA|NA|TRBJ2-1|TRBV9
TGTGCCAGCAGCGCCCAGGCGAGAGGTGAGCAGTTCTTC
CASSAQARGEQFF
>NA|NA|TRBJ2-5|TRBV15
TGTGCCACCAGCAGAGATCGGGCTGGAGAGACCCAGTACTTC
CATSRDRAGETQYF
>TRBD2|NA|TRBJ2-3|TRBV15
TGTGCCACCAGCAGCGGCACCAGCGGGGAGGCAGATACGCAGTATTTT
CATSSGTSGEADTQYF
>NA|many|TRBJ2-3|TRBV7-2
TGTGCCAGCAGCTCCATGCGCACAGATACGCAGTATTTT
CASSSMRTDTQYF
>NA|many|TRBJ2-2|TRBV18
TGTGCCAGCTCACCCCCTGGTTTGGGCACCGGGGAGCTGTTTTTT
CASSPPGLGTGELFF
>TRBD1|few|TRBJ2-2|TRBV29-1
TGCAGCGTTGAAGATCCCCGACAGGGCGACACCGGGGAGCTGTTTTTT
CSVEDPRQGDTGELFF
>NA|NA|TRBJ2-3|TRBV3-1
TGTGCCAGCAGCCAAGGGAGGGGGAATACGCAGTATTTT
CASSQGRGNTQYF
>NA|NA|TRBJ2-7|TRBV9
TGTGCCAGCAGCGTAGGAGGGGGACACCCCTTACCCTACGAGCAGTACTTC
CASSVGGGHPLPYEQYF
>NA|many|TRBJ1-2|TRBV6-5
TGTGCCAGCAGTTACCCCGGCTCTTATGGCTACACCTTC
CASSYPGSYGYTF
>TRBD1|many|TRBJ2-1|TRBV6-2/TRBV6-3
TGTGCCAGCAGTGACCACCCGGGACAGGGGAGAGATGAGCAGTTCTTC
CASSDHPGQGRDEQFF
>NA|many|TRBJ2-1|TRBV20-1
TGCAGTGCTAGCAGGCAGATCTCCTACAATGAGCAGTTCTTC
CSASRQISYNEQFF
>NA|NA|TRBJ1-1|TRBV5-5
TGTGCCAGCAGCTTTTACGGGCCTGGAACTGAAGCTTTCTTT
CASSFYGPGTEAFF
>NA|many|TRBJ1-1|TRBV27
TGTGCCAGCAGAATGGGACGGTCCTTGAACACTGAAGCTTTCTTT
CASRMGRSLNTEAFF
>NA|many|TRBJ1-5|TRBV5-1
TGCGCCAGCAGCCCCCATCAGCCCCAGCATTTT
CASSPHQPQHF
>TRBD2|few|TRBJ2-5|TRBV20-1
TGCAGTGCTGGGACTAGCGGGGGCAAAGAGACCCAGTACTTC
CSAGTSGGKETQYF
>NA|many|TRBJ2-2|TRBV12-3/TRBV12-4
TGTGCCAGCAGTTTAGAAGGGGGGCCGAGGACCGGGGAGCTGTTTTTT
CASSLEGGPRTGELFF
>NA|few|TRBJ1-2|TRBV5-6
TGTGCCAGCAGCATGGACGCTTCTAACTATGGCTACACCTTC
CASSMDASNYGYTF
>TRBD1|many|TRBJ1-1|TRBV6-5
TGTGCCAGCAGTTACTCCGGGACAGGGACTGAAGCTTTCTTT
CASSYSGTGTEAFF
>NA|NA|TRBJ1-3|TRBV12-3/TRBV12-4
TGTGCCAGCAGTCCCTCGTGGGTTGGAAACACCATATATTTT
CASSPSWVGNTIYF
>NA|NA|TRBJ2-2|TRBV28
TGTGCCAGCAAATTGCGCTCGTACACCGGGGAGCTGTTTTTT
CASKLRSYTGELFF
>TRBD1|many|TRBJ2-1|TRBV12-3/TRBV12-4
TGTGCCAGCAGACAGGGGGTTCACAATGAGCAGTTCTTC
CASRQGVHNEQFF
>NA|many|TRBJ2-1|TRBV3-1
TGTGCCAGCAGCCAAGATAGCCGGGCGGTGAAGTTCTTC
CASSQDSRAVKFF
>NA|few|TRBJ2-2|TRBV5-4
TGTGCCAGCAGCTTCAGGGGCGCTACCACCGGGGAGCTGTTTTTT
CASSFRGATTGELFF
>TRBD1|NA|TRBJ1-2|TRBV5-1
TGCGCCAGCAGCCAATTAGGGGGCTCCAACTATGGCTACACCTTC
CASSQLGGSNYGYTF
>NA|few|TRBJ2-3|TRBV5-1
TGCGCCAGCAGCGCTGGCCCGGGATCAGATACGCAGTATTTT
CASSAGPGSDTQYF
>NA|many|TRBJ2-1|TRBV5-1
TGCGCCAGCAGTAGAGATTCCCAGAGCTCCTACAATGAGCAGTTCTTC
CASSRDSQSSYNEQFF
>NA|NA|TRBJ2-2|TRBV15
TGTGCCACCAGCAAGTGGGGCGATGCTGGCACCGGGGAGCTGTTTTTT
CATSKWGDAGTGELFF
>NA|NA|TRBJ2-5|TRBV29-1
TGCAGCGGTTCAGGAGGTGGAGAGACCCAGTACTTC
CSGSGGGETQYF
>NA|few|TRBJ1-1|TRBV7-9
TGTGCCAGCAGCCCCCAAGGGGGAAGCACTGAAGCTTTCTTT
CASSPQGGSTEAFF
>TRBD1|many|TRBJ2-1|TRBV5-1
TGCGCCAGCAGCTCCGGACAGGGGAGTGAGCAGTTCTTC
CASSSGQGSEQFF
>NA|few|TRBJ2-1|TRBV20-1
TGCAGTGGCAACCGGGACTCAAACTACAATGAGCAGTTCTTC
CSGNRDSNYNEQFF
>TRBD1|few|TRBJ1-1|TRBV5-1
TGCGCCAGCAGCACCCGGACAGGGAGTACTGAAGCTTTCTTT
CASSTRTGSTEAFF
>NA|few|TRBJ1-1|TRBV3-1
TGTGCCAGCAGCCCCCCTCGGGGAAGGGCTTTCTTT
CASSPPRGRAFF
>TRBD2|NA|TRBJ2-3|TRBV2
TGTGCCAGCGGGACTAGCGTCCCGTCGGATACGCAGTATTTT
CASGTSVPSDTQYF